This record concerns one T cell receptor (beta chain) sequence. The antigen is unknown. This specimen comes from a study of tumor-infiltrating lymphocytes in primary liver carcinoma. Overall study findings and caveats: In tumor-adjacent and tumor-blood pairs, overlap was lower than in tumor region pairs. Tumor specimens were characterized by a significantly higher top-250-clone fraction than blood (p = 0.039).

A constant-region primer served to make TCR beta cDNA from about 0.5 ug total RNA. ARM-PCR was slightly modified, and three nested multiplex PCR rounds with it gave rise to the TCR beta libraries. A single record per CDR3 protein comes from TCRdb applying MiXCR to the multiplex PCR reads. The sample lists 150,000 to 200,000 distinct CDR3 sequences; 60% were seen once. The researchers obtained blood RNA from unsorted whole blood and also extracted germline DNA. Chronic HBV infection affected patients, none of whom had received treatment. Sequencing was performed on peripheral blood. The source of this sequence is a man aged 35-49 years with primary liver carcinoma and hepatitis B virus infection.

CDR3 sequence reads: CASSDGGLTNEQYF. CDR3 sequence (DNA): TGTGCCAGCAGTGATGGAGGGCTGACCAACGAGCAGTACTTC. The V call is TRBV6-1, the J call TRBJ2-7; TRBD2 is a possible D gene (6 bases). The germline V gene has CDR1 MNHNS and CDR2 SASEGT. With 3 bases removed from V and 5 bases from J, the gap between germline ends came to 14 bases. The CDR3 covers 14 residues.